This TCR beta chain was sequenced for a study of blood T cells in healthy people across ages. Only a few counts were recorded for this clonotype. Its target is not known. Through a sample-barcoded 5' primer and a J-beta primer mix, a second PCR was run for roughly 6 to 11 cycles. Each of the cDNA molecules was tagged by a template-switch adaptor with 12 random nucleotides. One entry per CDR3 protein, called by TCRdb with MiXCR from the 5' RACE reads. The sample has 550,000 to 750,000 distinct CDR3 sequences, under 25% seen once. Broader study findings: TCR beta diversity, measured per million T cells, fell in a roughly linear way with age.

This CDR3 region has 18 residues. The V segment lost 1 base and the J segment 3 bases; nucleotides outside the gene matches: 8. The germline CDR1 and CDR2 sequences are SGHKS and YYEKEE (reference sequence). The TCR comes from a man aged 70-80 years in good health. The chain combines TRBV5-5 with TRBJ2-2, with 11 bases aligning to TRBD1. Sequencing used blood. CDR3 sequence: CASSLSLGQGAHTGELFF. The CDR3 region has the DNA TGTGCCAGCAGCTTGTCGCTAGGACAGGGGGCGCACACCGGGGAGCTGTTTTTT.